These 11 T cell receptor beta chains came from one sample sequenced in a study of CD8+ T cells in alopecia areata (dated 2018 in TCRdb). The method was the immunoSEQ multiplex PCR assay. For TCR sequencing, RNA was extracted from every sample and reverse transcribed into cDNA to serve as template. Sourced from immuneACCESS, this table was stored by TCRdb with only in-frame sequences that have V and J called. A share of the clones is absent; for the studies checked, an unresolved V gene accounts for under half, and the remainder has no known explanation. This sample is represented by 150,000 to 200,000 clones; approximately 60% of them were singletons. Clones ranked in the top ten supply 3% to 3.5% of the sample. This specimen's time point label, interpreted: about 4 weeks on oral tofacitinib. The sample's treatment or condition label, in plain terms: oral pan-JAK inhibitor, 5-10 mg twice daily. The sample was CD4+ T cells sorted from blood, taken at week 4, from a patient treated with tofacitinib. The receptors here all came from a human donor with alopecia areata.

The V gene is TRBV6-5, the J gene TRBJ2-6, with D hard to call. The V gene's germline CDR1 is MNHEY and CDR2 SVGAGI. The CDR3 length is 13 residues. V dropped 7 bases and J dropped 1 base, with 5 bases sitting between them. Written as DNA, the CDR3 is TGTGCCAGCAAAGTATCTGGGGCCAACGTCCTGACTTTC. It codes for CASKVSGANVLTF.

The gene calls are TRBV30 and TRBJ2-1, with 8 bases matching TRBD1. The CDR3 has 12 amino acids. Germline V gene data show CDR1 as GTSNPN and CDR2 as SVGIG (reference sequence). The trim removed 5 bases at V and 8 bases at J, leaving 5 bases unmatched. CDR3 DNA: TGTGCCTGGGCCCCGACAGGGGATGAGCAGTTCTTC. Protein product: CAWAPTGDEQFF. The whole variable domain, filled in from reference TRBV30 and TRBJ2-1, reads SQTIHQWPATLVQPVGSPLSLECTVEGTSNPNLYWYRQAAGRGLQLLFYSVGIGQISSEVPQNLSASRPQDRQFILSSKKLLLSDSGFYLCAWAPTGDEQFFGPGTRLTVL.

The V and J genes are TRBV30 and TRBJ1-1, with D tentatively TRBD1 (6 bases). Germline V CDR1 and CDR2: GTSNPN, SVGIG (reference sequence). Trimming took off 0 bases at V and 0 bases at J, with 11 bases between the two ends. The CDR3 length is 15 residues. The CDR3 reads CAWSVGGTLNTEAFF. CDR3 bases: TGTGCCTGGAGTGTAGGGGGGACATTGAACACTGAAGCTTTCTTT.

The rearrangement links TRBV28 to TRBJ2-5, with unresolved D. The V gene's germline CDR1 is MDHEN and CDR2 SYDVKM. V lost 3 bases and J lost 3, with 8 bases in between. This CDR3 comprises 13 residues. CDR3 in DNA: TGTGCCAGCAGTTTGGCAAGAAAAGAGACCCAGTACTTC. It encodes CASSLARKETQYF.

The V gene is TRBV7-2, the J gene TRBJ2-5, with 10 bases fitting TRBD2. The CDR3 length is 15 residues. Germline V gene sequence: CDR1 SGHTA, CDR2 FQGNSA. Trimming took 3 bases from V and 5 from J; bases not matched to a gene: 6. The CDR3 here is CASSFASGGLETQYF. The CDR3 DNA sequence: TGTGCCAGCAGCTTCGCTAGCGGGGGCTTGGAGACCCAGTACTTC.

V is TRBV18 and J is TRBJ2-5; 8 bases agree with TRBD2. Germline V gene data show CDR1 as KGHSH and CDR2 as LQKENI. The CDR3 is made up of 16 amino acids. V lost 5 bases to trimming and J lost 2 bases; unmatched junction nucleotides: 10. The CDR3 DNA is TGTGCCAGCTCATCCCGCGGGGGGCCGATTCAAGAGACCCAGTACTTC. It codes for CASSSRGGPIQETQYF. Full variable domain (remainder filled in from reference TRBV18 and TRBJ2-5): NAGVMQNPRHLVRRRGQEARLRCSPMKGHSHVYWYRQLPEEGLKFMVYLQKENIIDESGMPKERFSAEFPKEGPSILRIQQVVRGDSAAYFCASSSRGGPIQETQYFGPGTRLLVL.

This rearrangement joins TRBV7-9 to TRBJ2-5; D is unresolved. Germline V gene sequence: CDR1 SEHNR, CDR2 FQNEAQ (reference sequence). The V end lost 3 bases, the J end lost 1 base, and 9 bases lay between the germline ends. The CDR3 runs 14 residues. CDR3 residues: CASSFADRQETQYF. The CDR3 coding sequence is TGTGCCAGCAGCTTCGCCGACCGCCAAGAGACCCAGTACTTC.

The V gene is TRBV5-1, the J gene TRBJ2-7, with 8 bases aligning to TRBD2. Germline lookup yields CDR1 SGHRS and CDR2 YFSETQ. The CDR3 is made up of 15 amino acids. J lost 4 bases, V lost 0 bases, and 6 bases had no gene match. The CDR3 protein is CASSLVGGELYEQYF. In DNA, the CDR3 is TGCGCCAGCAGCTTGGTCGGGGGGGAGCTTTACGAGCAGTACTTC.

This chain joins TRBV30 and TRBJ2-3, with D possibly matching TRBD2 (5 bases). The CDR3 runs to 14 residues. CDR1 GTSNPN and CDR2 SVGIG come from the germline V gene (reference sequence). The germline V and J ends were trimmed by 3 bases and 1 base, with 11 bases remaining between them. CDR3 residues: CAWREGRGTDTQYF. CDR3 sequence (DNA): TGTGCCTGGAGAGAAGGGAGAGGCACAGATACGCAGTATTTT.

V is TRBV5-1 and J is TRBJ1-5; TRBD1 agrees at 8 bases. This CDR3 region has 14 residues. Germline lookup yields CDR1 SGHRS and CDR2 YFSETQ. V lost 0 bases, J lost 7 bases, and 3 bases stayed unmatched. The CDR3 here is CASSLGQGSQPQHF. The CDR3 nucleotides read TGCGCCAGCAGCTTGGGACAGGGGAGCCAGCCCCAGCATTTT.

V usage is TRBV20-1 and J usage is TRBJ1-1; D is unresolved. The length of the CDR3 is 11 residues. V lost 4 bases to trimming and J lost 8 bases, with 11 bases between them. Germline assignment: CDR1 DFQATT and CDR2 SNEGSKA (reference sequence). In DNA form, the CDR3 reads TGCAGTGCTACAGGACCGATCGAAGCTTTCTTT. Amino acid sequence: CSATGPIEAFF.